Listed below are T cell receptor beta chains from one sample, sequenced in a study of human T cells and chemical hapten exposure. TCRdb re-analysed the RACE reads in MiXCR, keeping a single row per CDR3 protein. Of roughly 250,000 distinct CDR3 sequences listed, more than 6.5% were seen once; the top ten hold about 2.5%. Material: whole blood, obtained in connection with sensitization to the hapten diphenylcyclopropenone (DPC). These receptors were obtained from a woman between 40 and 55 years old with alopecia areata. Some clones in this sample may be carry-over from other donors' samples. Each CDR3 is given with its conserved first and last residue. A D gene is named only where the DNA matches it firmly. Expanded clones are given a class, and other clones once, few, many or no size at all.

v_gene: TRBV9
j_gene: TRBJ2-7
d_gene: -
abundance: -
CDR3nt: TGTGCCAGCAGCGTAGGTTCCGGGGCGCCCTACGAGCAGTACTTC
CDR3aa: CASSVGSGAPYEQYF

v_gene: TRBV28
j_gene: TRBJ2-7
d_gene: TRBD2
abundance: few
CDR3nt: TGTGCCAGCAGTCCTAATAGCGGGAGGGCCGAGCAGTACTTC
CDR3aa: CASSPNSGRAEQYF

v_gene: TRBV29-1
j_gene: TRBJ2-1
d_gene: -
abundance: -
CDR3nt: TGCAGCGTTGACCCGCGGGAAGGAACATACAATGAGCAGTTCTTC
CDR3aa: CSVDPREGTYNEQFF

v_gene: TRBV6-5
j_gene: TRBJ1-1
d_gene: -
abundance: -
CDR3nt: TGTGCCAGCAGTTACAGTCTGCGGGGCACTGAAGCTTTCTTT
CDR3aa: CASSYSLRGTEAFF

v_gene: TRBV5-1
j_gene: TRBJ2-3
d_gene: TRBD2
abundance: -
CDR3nt: TGCGCCAGCAGCTTGGATCTAGCGGGAAACACAGATACGCAGTATTTT
CDR3aa: CASSLDLAGNTDTQYF

v_gene: TRBV5-1
j_gene: TRBJ2-5
d_gene: -
abundance: -
CDR3nt: TGCGCCAGCAGCTTAGGACCGCAGCAAGAGACCCAGTACTTC
CDR3aa: CASSLGPQQETQYF

v_gene: TRBV20-1
j_gene: TRBJ1-5
d_gene: -
abundance: -
CDR3nt: TGCAGTGCTTTGATGGTTAGCAATCAGCCCCAGCATTTT
CDR3aa: CSALMVSNQPQHF

v_gene: TRBV5-6
j_gene: TRBJ2-5
d_gene: -
abundance: many
CDR3nt: TGTGCCAGCAGCTTGGTCCAGATTCGGGAGACCCAGTACTTC
CDR3aa: CASSLVQIRETQYF

v_gene: TRBV5-6
j_gene: TRBJ2-3
d_gene: -
abundance: -
CDR3nt: TGTGCCAGCAGCTTGTTACAAGTCCATCCGCAGTATTTT
CDR3aa: CASSLLQVHPQYF

v_gene: TRBV20-1
j_gene: TRBJ2-1
d_gene: TRBD2
abundance: many
CDR3nt: TGCAGTGCTACGCCACTAGCGAGAGGTATCAATGAGCAGTTCTTC
CDR3aa: CSATPLARGINEQFF

v_gene: TRBV5-1
j_gene: TRBJ1-1
d_gene: -
abundance: few
CDR3nt: TGCGCCAGCAGCCCTCGGACAGCCGTGAACACTGAAGCTTTCTTT
CDR3aa: CASSPRTAVNTEAFF

v_gene: TRBV28
j_gene: TRBJ2-3
d_gene: -
abundance: -
CDR3nt: TGTGCCAGCAGTTTGCCCGCCGGCACAGATACGCAGTATTTT
CDR3aa: CASSLPAGTDTQYF

v_gene: TRBV12-3/TRBV12-4
j_gene: TRBJ2-3
d_gene: -
abundance: -
CDR3nt: TGTGCCAGCAGTTTAAACAGTGCCCCAGATACGCAGTATTTT
CDR3aa: CASSLNSAPDTQYF

v_gene: TRBV30
j_gene: TRBJ2-2
d_gene: -
abundance: few
CDR3nt: TGTGCCTGTGATCTGGGGATTAACACCGGGGAGCTGTTTTTT
CDR3aa: CACDLGINTGELFF

v_gene: TRBV2
j_gene: TRBJ1-1
d_gene: TRBD1
abundance: -
CDR3nt: TGTGCCAGCAGTGAAGGCGGGACAGCGAACACTGAAGCTTTCTTT
CDR3aa: CASSEGGTANTEAFF

v_gene: TRBV28
j_gene: TRBJ2-7
d_gene: TRBD1
abundance: few
CDR3nt: TGTGCCAGCAGTTTATCGGGACAGCGAGGGCGTTTCGAGCAGTACTTC
CDR3aa: CASSLSGQRGRFEQYF

v_gene: TRBV27
j_gene: TRBJ2-1
d_gene: -
abundance: few
CDR3nt: TGTGCCAGCAGTCGGGGACGCGGGACCTACAATGAGCAGTTCTTC
CDR3aa: CASSRGRGTYNEQFF

v_gene: TRBV5-6
j_gene: TRBJ2-5
d_gene: -
abundance: -
CDR3nt: TGTGCCAGCAGCTTGGCCGTGACTAGCAGGGGTGAGACCCAGTACTTC
CDR3aa: CASSLAVTSRGETQYF

v_gene: TRBV29-1
j_gene: TRBJ2-7
d_gene: -
abundance: many
CDR3nt: TGCAGTGGAGGGAGTAGCCACGAGCAGTACTTC
CDR3aa: CSGGSSHEQYF

v_gene: TRBV15
j_gene: TRBJ2-5
d_gene: TRBD1
abundance: few
CDR3nt: TGTGCCACCAGCCGGGACAGGGGGAAAGAGACCCAGTACTTC
CDR3aa: CATSRDRGKETQYF

v_gene: TRBV7-2
j_gene: TRBJ1-2
d_gene: TRBD1
abundance: -
CDR3nt: TGTGCCAGCAGCTTAGCTGGGACAGCCCATGGCTACACCTTC
CDR3aa: CASSLAGTAHGYTF

v_gene: TRBV4-3
j_gene: TRBJ2-1
d_gene: -
abundance: few
CDR3nt: TGCGCCAGCAGCCAAGCTACTAGCAACTATGAGCAGTTCTTC
CDR3aa: CASSQATSNYEQFF

v_gene: TRBV29-1
j_gene: TRBJ2-5
d_gene: TRBD2
abundance: -
CDR3nt: TGCAGCGTGGGAGCGGGAACGTACCAAGAGACCCAGTACTTC
CDR3aa: CSVGAGTYQETQYF

v_gene: TRBV7-9
j_gene: TRBJ2-7
d_gene: -
abundance: -
CDR3nt: TGTGCCAGCAGCCCTCTCTCGGGTCTGACCTACGAGCAGTACTTC
CDR3aa: CASSPLSGLTYEQYF

v_gene: TRBV28
j_gene: TRBJ1-2
d_gene: -
abundance: few
CDR3nt: TGTGCCAGCAGCAGTGGGGGGGCGCTCAGCTATGGCTACACCTTC
CDR3aa: CASSSGGALSYGYTF

v_gene: TRBV29-1
j_gene: TRBJ1-1
d_gene: -
abundance: many
CDR3nt: TGCAGCGTAATGATCGACAGAAACACTGAAGCTTTCTTT
CDR3aa: CSVMIDRNTEAFF

v_gene: TRBV6-5
j_gene: TRBJ2-3
d_gene: TRBD2
abundance: -
CDR3nt: TGTGCCAGCAGCCCCACCTGGACTAGCGGTTTCACAGATACGCAGTATTTT
CDR3aa: CASSPTWTSGFTDTQYF

v_gene: TRBV5-1
j_gene: TRBJ2-5
d_gene: -
abundance: -
CDR3nt: TGCGCCAGCAGCCCCGTCCAAGAGACCCAGTACTTC
CDR3aa: CASSPVQETQYF

v_gene: TRBV7-2
j_gene: TRBJ1-3
d_gene: -
abundance: few
CDR3nt: TGTGCCAGCAGCTTAGAGTGGAGTAGGGGAAACACCATATATTTT
CDR3aa: CASSLEWSRGNTIYF

v_gene: TRBV7-9
j_gene: TRBJ2-1
d_gene: -
abundance: many
CDR3nt: TGTGCCAGCAGCTCGTCTGCCGGGTTAAGCTCCTACAATGAGCAGTTCTTC
CDR3aa: CASSSSAGLSSYNEQFF

v_gene: TRBV9
j_gene: TRBJ2-7
d_gene: -
abundance: -
CDR3nt: TGTGCCAGCAGCGAACCCCGGGAGCAGTACTTC
CDR3aa: CASSEPREQYF

v_gene: TRBV4-1
j_gene: TRBJ1-4
d_gene: -
abundance: few
CDR3nt: TGCGCCAGCAGCCAATGGCAGATTAATGAAAAACTGTTTTTT
CDR3aa: CASSQWQINEKLFF

v_gene: TRBV20-1
j_gene: TRBJ1-5
d_gene: -
abundance: many
CDR3nt: TGCAGTGCTAGAGGACCCTCGATGGACAGAACTCATTTGGGCAATCAGCCCCAGCATTTT
CDR3aa: CSARGPSMDRTHLGNQPQHF

v_gene: TRBV21-1
j_gene: TRBJ1-1
d_gene: -
abundance: many
CDR3nt: TGTGCCAGCAGCAAAGGCAAAACAGTAGTCGAAGCTTTCTTT
CDR3aa: CASSKGKTVVEAFF

v_gene: TRBV10-3
j_gene: TRBJ2-7
d_gene: TRBD2
abundance: few
CDR3nt: TGTGCCGCCTCTCCGGGCGGGAGCTCCTACGAGCAGTACTTC
CDR3aa: CAASPGGSSYEQYF

v_gene: TRBV12-3/TRBV12-4
j_gene: TRBJ1-6
d_gene: TRBD1
abundance: few
CDR3nt: TGTGCCAGCAGTTCCAACAGGGGTGATAATTCACCCCTCCACTTT
CDR3aa: CASSSNRGDNSPLHF

v_gene: TRBV4-3
j_gene: TRBJ2-7
d_gene: -
abundance: few
CDR3nt: TGCGCCAGCAGCCAAGGTCCTGAGGGGTCCTACGAGCAGTACTTC
CDR3aa: CASSQGPEGSYEQYF

v_gene: TRBV3-1
j_gene: TRBJ2-2
d_gene: -
abundance: many
CDR3nt: TGTGCCAGCAGCCCCCTAGGGGGCGGGGAGCTGTTTTTT
CDR3aa: CASSPLGGGELFF

v_gene: TRBV5-6
j_gene: TRBJ2-7
d_gene: TRBD1
abundance: few
CDR3nt: TGTGCCAGCAGCCCCTACGACAGGGGCGAGCAGTACTTC
CDR3aa: CASSPYDRGEQYF

v_gene: TRBV28
j_gene: TRBJ2-1
d_gene: TRBD2
abundance: few
CDR3nt: TGTGCCAGCAGCCCTACGGGCGGGAGGCCTGAGCAGTTCTTC
CDR3aa: CASSPTGGRPEQFF

v_gene: TRBV7-2
j_gene: TRBJ1-1
d_gene: -
abundance: -
CDR3nt: TGTGCCAGCAGTCCCCCTCGCGGAGTACCCGAAGCTTTCTTT
CDR3aa: CASSPPRGVPEAFF

v_gene: TRBV29-1
j_gene: TRBJ2-6
d_gene: -
abundance: many
CDR3nt: TGCAGCGCCGAGACACCGAACTCTGGGGCCAACGTCCTGACTTTC
CDR3aa: CSAETPNSGANVLTF

v_gene: TRBV6-2/TRBV6-3
j_gene: TRBJ2-1
d_gene: TRBD2
abundance: few
CDR3nt: TGTGCCAGCAGTCTAGCGGGTGTATCCTACAATGAGCAGTTCTTC
CDR3aa: CASSLAGVSYNEQFF

v_gene: TRBV5-4
j_gene: TRBJ2-3
d_gene: TRBD2
abundance: many
CDR3nt: TGTGCCAGCAGCTGGGAGGCGGGAGCCGGCACAGATACGCAGTATTTT
CDR3aa: CASSWEAGAGTDTQYF

v_gene: TRBV29-1
j_gene: TRBJ1-2
d_gene: -
abundance: -
CDR3nt: TGCAGCGCCGATGACCCCAGGTCGGGGGACTTCTATGGCTACACCTTC
CDR3aa: CSADDPRSGDFYGYTF

v_gene: TRBV6-2/TRBV6-3
j_gene: TRBJ2-7
d_gene: -
abundance: few
CDR3nt: TGTGCCAGCATCCCAGGAGGGGAAGAGCAGTACTTC
CDR3aa: CASIPGGEEQYF

v_gene: TRBV5-1
j_gene: TRBJ1-2
d_gene: TRBD1
abundance: -
CDR3nt: TGCGCCAGCAGCACGCGGACAGGGGCTTATGGCTACACCTTC
CDR3aa: CASSTRTGAYGYTF